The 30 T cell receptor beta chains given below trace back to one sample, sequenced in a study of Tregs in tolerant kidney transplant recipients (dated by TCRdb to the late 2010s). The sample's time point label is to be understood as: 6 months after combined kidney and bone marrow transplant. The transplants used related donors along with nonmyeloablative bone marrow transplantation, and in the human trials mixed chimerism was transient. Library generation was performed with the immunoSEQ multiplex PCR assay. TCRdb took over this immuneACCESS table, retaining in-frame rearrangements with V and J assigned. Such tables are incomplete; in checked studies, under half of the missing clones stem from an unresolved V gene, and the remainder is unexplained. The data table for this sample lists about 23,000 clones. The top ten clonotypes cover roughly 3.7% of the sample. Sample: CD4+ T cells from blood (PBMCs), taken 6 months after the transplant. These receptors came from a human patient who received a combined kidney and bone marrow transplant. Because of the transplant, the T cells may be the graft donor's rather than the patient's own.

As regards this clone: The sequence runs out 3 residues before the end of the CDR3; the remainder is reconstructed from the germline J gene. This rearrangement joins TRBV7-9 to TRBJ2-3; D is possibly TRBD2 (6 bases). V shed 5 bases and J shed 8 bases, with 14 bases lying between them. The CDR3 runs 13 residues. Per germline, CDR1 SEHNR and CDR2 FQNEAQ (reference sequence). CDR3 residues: CASSTDGGGTQYF. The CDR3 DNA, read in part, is TGTGCCAGCAGCACGGACGGGGGTGGTACG.

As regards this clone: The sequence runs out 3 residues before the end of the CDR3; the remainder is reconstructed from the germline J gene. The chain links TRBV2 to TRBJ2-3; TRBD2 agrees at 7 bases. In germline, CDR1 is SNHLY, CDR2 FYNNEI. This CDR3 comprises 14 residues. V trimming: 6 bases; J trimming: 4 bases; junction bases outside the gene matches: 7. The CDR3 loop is CASSPRGLSDTQYF. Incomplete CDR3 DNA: TGTGCCAGCAGCCCAAGGGGACTATCAGATACG.

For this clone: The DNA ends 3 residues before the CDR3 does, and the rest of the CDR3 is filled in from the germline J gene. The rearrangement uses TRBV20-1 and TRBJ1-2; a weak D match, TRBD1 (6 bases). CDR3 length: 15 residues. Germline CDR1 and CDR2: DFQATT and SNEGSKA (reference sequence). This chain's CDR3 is CSARPGHTFTDGYTF. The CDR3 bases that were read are TGCAGTGCTAGACCGGGACACACCTTTACGGACGGC.

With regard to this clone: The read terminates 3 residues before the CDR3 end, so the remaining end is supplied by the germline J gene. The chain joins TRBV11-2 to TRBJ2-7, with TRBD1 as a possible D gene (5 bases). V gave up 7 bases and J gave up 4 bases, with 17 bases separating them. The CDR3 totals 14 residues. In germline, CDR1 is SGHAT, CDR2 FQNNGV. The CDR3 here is CASKPYYTGYEQYF. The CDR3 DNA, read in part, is TGTGCCAGCAAACCCTACTATACAGGTTACGAG.

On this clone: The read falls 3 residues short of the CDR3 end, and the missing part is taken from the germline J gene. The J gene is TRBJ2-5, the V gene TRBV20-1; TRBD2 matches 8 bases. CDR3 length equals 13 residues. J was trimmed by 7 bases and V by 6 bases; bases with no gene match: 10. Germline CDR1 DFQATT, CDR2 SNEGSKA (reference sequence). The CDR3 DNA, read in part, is TGCAGTGCGTCCCCGGGACTAGAGGCGACC. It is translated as CSASPGLEAT. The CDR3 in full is CSASPGLEATQYF.

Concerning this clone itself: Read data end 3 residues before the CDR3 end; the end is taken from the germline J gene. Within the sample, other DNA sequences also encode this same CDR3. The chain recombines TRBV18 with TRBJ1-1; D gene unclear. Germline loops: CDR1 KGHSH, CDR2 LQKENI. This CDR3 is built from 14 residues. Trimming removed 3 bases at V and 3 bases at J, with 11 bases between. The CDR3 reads CASSPRMRDTEAFF. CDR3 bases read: TGTGCCAGCTCACCCCGGATGCGGGACACTGAA.

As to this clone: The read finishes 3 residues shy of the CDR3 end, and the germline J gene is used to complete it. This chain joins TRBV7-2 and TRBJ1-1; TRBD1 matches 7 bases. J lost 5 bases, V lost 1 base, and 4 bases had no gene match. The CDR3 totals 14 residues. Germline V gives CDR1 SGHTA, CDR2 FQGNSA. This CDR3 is CASSLGAGGTEAFF. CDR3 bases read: TGTGCCAGCAGCTTAGGGGCAGGGGGGACTGAA. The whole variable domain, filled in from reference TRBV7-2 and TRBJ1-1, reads GAGVSQSPSNKVTEKGKDVELRCDPISGHTALYWYRQSLGQGLEFLIYFQGNSAPDKSGLPSDRFSAERTGGSVSTLTIQRTQQEDSAVYLCASSLGAGGTEAFFGQGTRLTVV.

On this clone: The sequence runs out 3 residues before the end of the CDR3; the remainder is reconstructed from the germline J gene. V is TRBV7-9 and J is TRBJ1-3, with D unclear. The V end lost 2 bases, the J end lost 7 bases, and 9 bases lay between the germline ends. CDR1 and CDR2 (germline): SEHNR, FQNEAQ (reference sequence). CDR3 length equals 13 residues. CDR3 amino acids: CASSLMERNTIYF. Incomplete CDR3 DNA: TGTGCCAGCAGCTTAATGGAGCGGAACACC.

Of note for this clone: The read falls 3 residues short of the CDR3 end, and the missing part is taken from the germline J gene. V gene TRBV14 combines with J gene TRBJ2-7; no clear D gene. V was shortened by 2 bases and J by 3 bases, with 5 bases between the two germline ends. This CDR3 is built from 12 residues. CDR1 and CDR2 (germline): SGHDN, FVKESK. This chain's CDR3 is CASSQSGYEQYF. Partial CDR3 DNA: TGTGCCAGCAGCCAATCGGGCTACGAG.

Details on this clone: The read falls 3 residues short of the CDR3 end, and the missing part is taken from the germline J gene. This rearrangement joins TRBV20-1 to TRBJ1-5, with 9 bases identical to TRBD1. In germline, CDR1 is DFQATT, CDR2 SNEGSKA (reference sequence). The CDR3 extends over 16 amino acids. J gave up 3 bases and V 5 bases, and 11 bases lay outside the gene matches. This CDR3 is CSALGDRALPNQPQHF. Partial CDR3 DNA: TGCAGTGCTCTGGGGGACAGGGCCTTACCCAATCAGCCC.

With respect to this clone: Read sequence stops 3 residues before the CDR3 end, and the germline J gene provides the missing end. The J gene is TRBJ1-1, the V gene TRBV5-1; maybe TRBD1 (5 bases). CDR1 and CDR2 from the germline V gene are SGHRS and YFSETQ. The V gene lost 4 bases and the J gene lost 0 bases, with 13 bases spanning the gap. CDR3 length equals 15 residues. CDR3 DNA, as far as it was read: TGCGCCAGCAGCGTCAGCCCGGGGGTGAACACTGAA. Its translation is CASSVSPGVNTE. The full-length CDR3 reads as CASSVSPGVNTEAFF. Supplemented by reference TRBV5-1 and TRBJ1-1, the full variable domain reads KAGVTQTPRYLIKTRGQQVTLSCSPISGHRSVSWYQQTPGQGLQFLFEYFSETQRNKGNFPGRFSGRQFSNSRSEMNVSTLELGDSALYLCASSVSPGVNTEAFFGQGTRLTVV.

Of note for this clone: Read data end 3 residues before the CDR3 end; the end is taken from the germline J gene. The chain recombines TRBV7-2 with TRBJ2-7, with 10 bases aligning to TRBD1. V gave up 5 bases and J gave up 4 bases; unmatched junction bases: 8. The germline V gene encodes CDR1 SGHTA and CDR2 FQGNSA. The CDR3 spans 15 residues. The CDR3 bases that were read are TGTGCCAGCAGCCTAGGACAGGGGGAGTCGTACGAG. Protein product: CASSLGQGESYE. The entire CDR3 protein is CASSLGQGESYEQYF.

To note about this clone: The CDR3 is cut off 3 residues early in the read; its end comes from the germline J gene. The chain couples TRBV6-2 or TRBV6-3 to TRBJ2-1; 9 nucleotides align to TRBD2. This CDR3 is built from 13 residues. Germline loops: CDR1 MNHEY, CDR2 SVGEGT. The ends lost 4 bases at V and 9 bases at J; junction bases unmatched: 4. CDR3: CASSLAGVREQFF. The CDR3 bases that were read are TGTGCCAGCAGTTTAGCGGGAGTACGTGAG.

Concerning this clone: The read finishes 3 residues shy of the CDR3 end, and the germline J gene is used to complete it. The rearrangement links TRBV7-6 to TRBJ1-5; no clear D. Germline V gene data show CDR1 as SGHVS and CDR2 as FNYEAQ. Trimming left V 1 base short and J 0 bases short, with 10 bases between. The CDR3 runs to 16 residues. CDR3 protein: CASSLEGGYSNQPQHF. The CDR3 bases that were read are TGTGCCAGCAGCTTAGAGGGCGGGTATAGCAATCAGCCC.

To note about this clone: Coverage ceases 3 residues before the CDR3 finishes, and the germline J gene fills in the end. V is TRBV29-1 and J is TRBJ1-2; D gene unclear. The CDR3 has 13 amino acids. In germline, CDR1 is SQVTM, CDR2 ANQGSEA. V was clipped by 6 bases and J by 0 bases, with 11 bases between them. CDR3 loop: CSVRSGANYGYTF. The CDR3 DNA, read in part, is TGCAGCGTCCGTAGCGGGGCTAACTATGGC.

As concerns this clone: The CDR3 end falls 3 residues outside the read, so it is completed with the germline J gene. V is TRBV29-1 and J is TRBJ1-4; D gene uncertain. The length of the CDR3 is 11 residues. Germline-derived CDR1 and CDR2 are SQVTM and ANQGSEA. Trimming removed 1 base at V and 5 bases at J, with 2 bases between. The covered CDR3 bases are TGCAGCGTTGAAGCGAATGAAAAA. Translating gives CSVEANEK. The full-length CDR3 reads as CSVEANEKLFF. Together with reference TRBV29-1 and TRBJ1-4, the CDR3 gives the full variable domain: SAVISQKPSRDICQRGTSLTIQCQVDSQVTMMFWYRQQPGQSLTLIATANQGSEATYESGFVIDKFPISRPNLTFSTLTVSNMSPEDSSIYLCSVEANEKLFFGSGTQLSVL.

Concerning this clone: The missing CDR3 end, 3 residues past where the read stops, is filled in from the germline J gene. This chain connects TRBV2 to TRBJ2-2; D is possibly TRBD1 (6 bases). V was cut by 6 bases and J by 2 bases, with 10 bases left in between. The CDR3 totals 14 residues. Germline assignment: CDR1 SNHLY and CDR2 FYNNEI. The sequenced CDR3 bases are TGTGCCAGCAGACACAGGGATAACACCGGGGAG. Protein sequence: CASRHRDNTGE. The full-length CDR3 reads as CASRHRDNTGELFF.

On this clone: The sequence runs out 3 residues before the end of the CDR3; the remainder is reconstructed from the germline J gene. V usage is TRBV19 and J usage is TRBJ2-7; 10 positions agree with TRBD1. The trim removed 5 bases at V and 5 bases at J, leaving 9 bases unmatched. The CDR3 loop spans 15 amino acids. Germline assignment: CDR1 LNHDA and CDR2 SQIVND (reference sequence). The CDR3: CASSFGTGEAHEQYF. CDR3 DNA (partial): TGTGCCAGTAGTTTTGGGACAGGGGAGGCCCACGAG.

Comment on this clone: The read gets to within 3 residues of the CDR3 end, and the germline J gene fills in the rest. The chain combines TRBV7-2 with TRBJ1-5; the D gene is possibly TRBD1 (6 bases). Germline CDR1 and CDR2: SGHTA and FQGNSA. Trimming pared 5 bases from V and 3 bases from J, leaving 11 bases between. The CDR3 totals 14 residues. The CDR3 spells CASSAQGPNQPQHF. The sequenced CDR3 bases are TGTGCCAGCAGCGCACAGGGTCCCAATCAGCCC.

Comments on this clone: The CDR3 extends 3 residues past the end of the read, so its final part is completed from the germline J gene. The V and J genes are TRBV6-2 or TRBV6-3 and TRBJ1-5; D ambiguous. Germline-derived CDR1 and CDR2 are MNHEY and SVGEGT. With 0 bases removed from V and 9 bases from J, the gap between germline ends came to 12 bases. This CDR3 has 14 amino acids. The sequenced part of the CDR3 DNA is TGTGCCAGCAGTTACTCGGCCGAGGGTCGGCCC. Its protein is CASSYSAEGRP. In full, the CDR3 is CASSYSAEGRPQHF.

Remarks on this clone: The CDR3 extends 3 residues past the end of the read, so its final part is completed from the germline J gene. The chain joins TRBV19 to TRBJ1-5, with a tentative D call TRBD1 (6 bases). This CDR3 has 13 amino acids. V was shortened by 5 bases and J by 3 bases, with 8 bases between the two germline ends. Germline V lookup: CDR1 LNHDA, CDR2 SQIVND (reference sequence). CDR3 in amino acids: CASSPGVNQPQHF. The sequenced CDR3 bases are TGTGCCAGTAGTCCAGGGGTCAATCAGCCC. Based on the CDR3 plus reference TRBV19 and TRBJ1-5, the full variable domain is DGGITQSPKYLFRKEGQNVTLSCEQNLNHDAMYWYRQDPGQGLRLIYYSQIVNDFQKGDIAEGYSVSREKKESFPLTVTSAQKNPTAFYLCASSPGVNQPQHFGDGTRLSIL.

The CDR3 region is CASSARQGGNYGYTF. The part of the CDR3 DNA that was read is TGTGCCAGTAGTGCTCGACAGGGGGGGAACTATGGC. The V call is TRBV19, the J call TRBJ1-2, with 9 bases identical to TRBD1. Coverage ceases 3 residues before the CDR3 finishes, and the germline J gene fills in the end. J lost 2 bases, V lost 5 bases, and 6 bases had no gene match. The CDR3 extends over 15 amino acids. Germline V gene lookup returns CDR1 LNHDA and CDR2 SQIVND (reference sequence).

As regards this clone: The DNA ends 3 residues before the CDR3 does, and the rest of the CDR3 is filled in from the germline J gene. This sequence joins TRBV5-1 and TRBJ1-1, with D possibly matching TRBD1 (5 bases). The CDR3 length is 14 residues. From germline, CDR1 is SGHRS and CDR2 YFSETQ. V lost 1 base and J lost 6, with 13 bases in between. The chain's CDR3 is CASSLTWQGAEAFF. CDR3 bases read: TGCGCCAGCAGCTTGACGTGGCAGGGTGCTGAA. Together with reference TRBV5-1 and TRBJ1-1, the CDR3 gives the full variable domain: KAGVTQTPRYLIKTRGQQVTLSCSPISGHRSVSWYQQTPGQGLQFLFEYFSETQRNKGNFPGRFSGRQFSNSRSEMNVSTLELGDSALYLCASSLTWQGAEAFFGQGTRLTVV.

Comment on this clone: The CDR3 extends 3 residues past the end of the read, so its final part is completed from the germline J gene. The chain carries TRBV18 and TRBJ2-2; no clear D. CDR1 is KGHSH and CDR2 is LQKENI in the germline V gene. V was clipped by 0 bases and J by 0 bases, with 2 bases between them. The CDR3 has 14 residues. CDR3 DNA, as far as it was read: TGTGCCAGCTCACCACCCTCGAACACCGGGGAG. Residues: CASSPPSNTGE. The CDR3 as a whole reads CASSPPSNTGELFF.

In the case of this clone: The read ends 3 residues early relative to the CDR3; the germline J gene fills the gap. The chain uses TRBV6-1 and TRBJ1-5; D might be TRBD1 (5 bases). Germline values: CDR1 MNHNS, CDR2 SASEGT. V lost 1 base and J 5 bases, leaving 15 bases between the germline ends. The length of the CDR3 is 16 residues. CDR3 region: CASSEVSGGRDQPQHF. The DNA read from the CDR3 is TGTGCCAGCAGTGAAGTGTCGGGGGGTAGGGATCAGCCC.

Incomplete CDR3 DNA: TGTGCCACCCGGAGGGGGACAGTCGAGACC. Amino acid sequence: CATRRGTVET. The CDR3 in its entirety is CATRRGTVETQYF. The J gene is TRBJ2-5, the V gene TRBV12-3 or TRBV12-4; TRBD1 is a possible D gene (7 bases). The read ends 3 residues before the CDR3 terminus; that terminus is restored from the germline J gene. The CDR3 loop spans 13 amino acids. V was trimmed by 10 bases and J by 5 bases, leaving 17 bases between them.

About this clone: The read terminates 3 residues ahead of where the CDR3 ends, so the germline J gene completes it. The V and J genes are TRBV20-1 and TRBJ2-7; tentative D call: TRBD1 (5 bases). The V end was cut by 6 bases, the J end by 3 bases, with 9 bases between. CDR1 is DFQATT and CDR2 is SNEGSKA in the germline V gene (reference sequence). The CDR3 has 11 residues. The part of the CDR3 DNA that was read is TGCAGTGCAAGCGACAGCTACGAG. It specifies CSASDSYE. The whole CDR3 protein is CSASDSYEQYF.

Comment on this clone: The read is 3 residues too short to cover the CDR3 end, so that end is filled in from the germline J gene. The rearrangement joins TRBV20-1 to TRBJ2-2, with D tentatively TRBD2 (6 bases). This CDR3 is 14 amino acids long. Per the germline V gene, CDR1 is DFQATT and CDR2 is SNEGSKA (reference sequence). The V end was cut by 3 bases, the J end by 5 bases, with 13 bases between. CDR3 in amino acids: CSASPSALTGELFF. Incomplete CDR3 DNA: TGCAGTGCTAGTCCTAGCGCGTTGACCGGGGAG.

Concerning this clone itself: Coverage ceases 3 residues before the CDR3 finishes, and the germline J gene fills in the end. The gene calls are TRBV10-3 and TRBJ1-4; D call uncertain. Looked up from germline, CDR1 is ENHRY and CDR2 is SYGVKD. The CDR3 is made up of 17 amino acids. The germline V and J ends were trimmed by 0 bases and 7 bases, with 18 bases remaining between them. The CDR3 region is CAISESRSSPGGEKLFF. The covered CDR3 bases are TGTGCCATCAGTGAGTCGAGATCAAGCCCGGGTGGTGAAAAA.

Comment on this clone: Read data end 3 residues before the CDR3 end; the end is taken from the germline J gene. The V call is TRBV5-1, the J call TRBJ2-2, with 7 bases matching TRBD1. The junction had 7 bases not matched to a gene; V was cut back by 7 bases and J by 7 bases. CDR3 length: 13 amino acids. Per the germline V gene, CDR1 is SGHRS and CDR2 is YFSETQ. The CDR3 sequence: CASGTQGFGELFF. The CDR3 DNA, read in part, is TGCGCCAGCGGGACACAGGGGTTCGGGGAG.